Below, 2 T cell receptor beta chains from the same sample are listed, as sequenced in a study of T cells after posttransplantation cyclophosphamide. The method was immunoSEQ multiplex PCR; TCRdb's version includes in-frame clones alone and lacks a portion of them. The sample shows about 20,000 clones, approximately 86% of them seen only once. Cyclophosphamide on days +3 and +4 followed busulfan-fludarabine conditioning and a marrow graft. The sequenced sample was PBMCs, obtained after allogeneic stem cell transplant with posttransplant cyclophosphamide. The receptors were sampled from a female patient between 35 and 55 years old who received an allogeneic stem cell transplant from a related donor, was CMV-positive, and had no GVHD. Some T cells may be graft donor cells.

The DNA of the CDR3 is TGCAGCGTTACGGGACCAGCAGGGGCTGAAGCTTTCTTT. Translating it yields CSVTGPAGAEAFF. The chain employs TRBV29-1 and TRBJ1-1, with D possibly matching TRBD1 (6 bases). Germline CDR1 and CDR2: SQVTM and ANQGSEA. The germline V and J ends were trimmed by 5 bases and 6 bases, with 16 bases remaining between them. CDR3 size: 13 residues. Using reference TRBV29-1 and TRBJ1-1 for the parts outside the CDR3, the full variable domain is SAVISQKPSRDICQRGTSLTIQCQVDSQVTMMFWYRQQPGQSLTLIATANQGSEATYESGFVIDKFPISRPNLTFSTLTVSNMSPEDSSIYLCSVTGPAGAEAFFGQGTRLTVV.

This clone has just a few counts. The chain employs TRBV25-1 and TRBJ1-4; TRBD1 matches 7 bases. Per germline, CDR1 MGHDK and CDR2 SYGVNS. This CDR3 is 16 amino acids long. V trimming: 3 bases; J trimming: 5 bases; junction bases outside the gene matches: 9. CDR3 protein: CASSDLRPGGNEKLFF. The CDR3, as DNA: TGTGCCAGCAGTGATCTCCGGCCAGGGGGGAATGAAAAACTGTTTTTT.